This T cell receptor (beta chain) was observed in a study of cytomegalovirus exposure and HLA in healthy donors. Looking at the study overall: The same platform was used for the 130 or so validation repertoires as for the approximately 630 first-cohort repertoires, as reported in a later analysis. Study-level findings and limits: Among TCR beta chains, those listed as cytomegalovirus-associated numbered 164. A few CMV-associated chains were confirmed in vitro to be specific for CMV antigens.

Sequenced by immunoSEQ multiplex PCR; TCRdb stores in-frame clones only, minus some. The sample carries 150,000 to 200,000 clones, approximately 87% recorded once. Separation from the roughly 700-subject first cohort characterized the roughly 130-subject validation cohort, to which the donors belonged. CDR3 size: 15 residues. Germline V lookup: CDR1 SEHNR, CDR2 FQNEAQ (reference sequence). Trimming took off 0 bases at V and 3 bases at J, with 12 bases between the two ends. Concerning this clone: The antigen remains unidentified.

This receptor was taken from a woman aged 30 to 39 in good health and CMV-seronegative. The specimen sequenced was PBMCs. V usage is TRBV7-9 and J usage is TRBJ2-7; a possible D gene is TRBD1 (6 bases). Here the CDR3 reads CASSLAQQGHYEQYF. CDR3 in DNA: TGTGCCAGCAGCTTAGCGCAACAGGGTCACTACGAGCAGTACTTC. Combining the CDR3 with reference TRBV7-9 and TRBJ2-7 gives the whole variable domain DTGVSQNPRHKITKRGQNVTFRCDPISEHNRLYWYRQTLGQGPEFLTYFQNEAQLEKSRLLSDRFSAERPKGSFSTLEIQRTEQGDSAMYLCASSLAQQGHYEQYFGPGTRLTVT.